This T cell receptor beta chain was recorded in a study of blood T cells in healthy people across ages. Study background: Per two T cells, about one barcoded beta molecule was captured through template switching.

Donation came from healthy Caucasian individuals in Russia who were aged 6 to 90. Peripheral blood from each donor was collected in a volume of 9.5 to 10 milliliters. From germline, CDR1 is MNHEY and CDR2 SVGEGT. This CDR3 is built from 13 residues. V was trimmed by 2 bases and J by 4 bases, leaving 8 bases between them. The second PCR ran about 7 to 12 cycles with a sample-barcoded 5' primer and J-beta primers. TCRdb called the 5' RACE reads again in MiXCR, with one record for every CDR3 protein. The sample carries hundreds of thousands of distinct CDR3 sequences, 20% to 25% recorded once. The sample was also reused in another study, on T cells of mothers and their children. That source adds: Detection yielded no persistent microchimeric T cell clones.

The J gene is TRBJ2-5, the V gene TRBV6-2 or TRBV6-3; D gene ambiguous. The sample was blood. This receptor was taken from a boy aged 5-17 years in good health. The CDR3 bases are TGTGCCAGCAGTTACGCAAGTCCAGAGACCCAGTACTTC. Amino acid sequence: CASSYASPETQYF.